This section outlines one TCR beta chain sequence together with its context. The antigen it recognizes is unknown. Base qualities are missing; no much larger clone stands one base away. This sample is part of a study of OX40 agonist ivuxolimab in advanced cancers. Some background on the complete study: Ivuxolimab, which targeted the costimulatory receptor OX40 (CD134), was an agonistic, fully human IgG2 monoclonal antibody. Intravenous ivuxolimab was administered to patients every 2 weeks at six dose levels: 0.01, 0.1, 0.3, 1.5, 3 and 10 mg/kg. Of the approximately 54 patients in dose escalation, 19 had hepatocellular carcinoma, approximately 15 had melanoma, 9 had renal cell carcinoma and 9 had head and neck cancer. In the dose-escalation cohort, approximately 80% of patients were male, and the mean age was roughly 60 years with a range of 23 to 79. Patients were allowed to have had prior anti-PD-1, anti-PD-L1 or anti-CTLA-4 therapy, and 40% to 45% of the dose-escalation patients had previously received checkpoint inhibitors. Partial responses occurred in three dose-escalation patients, of whom one had hepatocellular carcinoma and two had cutaneous melanoma. Peripheral TCRbeta sequencing aimed to test whether ivuxolimab altered TCR sequence diversity and caused clonal T-cell expansion. The monotherapy dose-escalation portion (N ≈ 55 patients) of the phase I ivuxolimab trial is reported in the paper.

The trial excluded patients who had a history of autoimmune disease or who were on systemic immunosuppression. Peripheral blood for TCR sequencing was drawn from every dose cohort at baseline, at cycle 4 day 1 and at cycle 7 day 1. Samples came from an open-label, multicenter, first-in-human phase I dose-escalation trial of ivuxolimab. The trial enrolled adults with locally advanced or metastatic head and neck squamous cell, hepatocellular, melanoma or renal cell carcinoma. CD4+ and CD8+ T cells were sorted separately from peripheral blood before TCR sequencing. Points the paper makes about the study in general: The antigen specificity of the peripheral T cells that underwent clonal expansion was not determined. At doses of 0.1 to 3.0 mg/kg, clonal expansion of both CD4+ and CD8+ blood T cells was observed from baseline to week 6. Low levels of normalized T-cell clonal expansion were also shown by some nonresponding patients. After ivuxolimab, more expanded clones were found on average in CD8+ T cells than in CD4+ T cells. In partial responders in the 0.1-3.0 mg/kg groups, normalized peripheral clonal expansion was found to be among the lowest, especially among CD8+ T cells.

The CDR3 sequence holds 14 residues, the cysteine and phenylalanine included. Only the CDR3 part of the read is kept: 42 bases, read in frame from the first base. The germline V gene encodes CDR1 MDHEN and CDR2 SYDVKM. V ends up 4 bases short and J 9 bases short, with an unmatched junction base count of 9. Genomic DNA was isolated from the sorted cells so that the TCRbeta CDR3 region could be sequenced. The immunoSEQ Assay was used to sequence the TCRbeta CDR3 regions. This is the immuneACCESS table as TCRdb keeps it, with only in-frame sequences that have V and J called. A part of the clones is gone; compared with another copy, unresolved V genes explain less than half, and the rest is unexplained. The sample table lists more than 50,000 clones, around 79% of them with a count of one. Roughly 1.2% of the sample comes from the top ten.

The sample was CD4+ or CD8+ T cells sorted from blood, taken in a trial of the OX40 agonist ivuxolimab. The chain was built from TRBV28 and TRBJ2-1, and TRBD2 matches 7 of the central bases. This TCR came from an adult with an advanced solid tumor such as melanoma, head and neck, liver or kidney cancer. The CDR3 region: CASSSWRETLEQFF. The nucleotide sequence reads as follows: TGTGCCAGCAGTTCTTGGCGGGAGACTCTTGAGCAGTTCTTC.